This section outlines one T cell receptor (beta chain) sequence together with its context. The CDR3 is 15 amino acids. V lost 6 bases, J lost 4 bases, and 17 bases lay in between. Germline CDR1 is SNHLY and CDR2 is FYNNEI. This record comes from a study of blood T cell repertoires in COVID-19. In the study overall: PBMCs, B-cell-depleted T cells, or T cells were the source of the cDNA or gDNA that made up the material.

The repertoire was sequenced with immunoSEQ multiplex PCR; TCRdb's copy has only in-frame clones and lacks some. Found here are some 500,000 clones, less than 90% of them singletons; the top ten hold about 8%. The sequencing sample was made of peripheral blood. The sequence came from a woman in her forties or fifties with COVID-19, enrolled during active disease. The chain carries TRBV2 and TRBJ2-3; D uncertain. The DNA for the CDR3 is TGTGCCAGCAGCCCCCAGAGGCATGATCCAGATACGCAGTATTTT. Its translation: CASSPQRHDPDTQYF.